The source of this TCR beta chain is a study of tumor-infiltrating lymphocytes in oesophageal squamous cell carcinoma. From the PCR reads, TCRdb called clonotypes with MiXCR, one entry per CDR3 protein. The table records approximately 12,000 distinct CDR3 sequences, approximately 50% of them present only once. The length of the CDR3 is 14 residues. CDR1 and CDR2 (germline): LGHDT, YNNKEL (reference sequence). Trimming pared 4 bases from V and 0 bases from J, leaving 7 bases between. This clonotype originated in a female donor with esophageal squamous cell carcinoma. The specimen sequenced was esophageal tumor tissue. The V call is TRBV3-1, the J call TRBJ2-1, with a possible D match to TRBD2 (5 bases). CDR3 bases: TGTGCCAGCAGCCCCGCGGGCTCCTACAATGAGCAGTTCTTC. Its translation: CASSPAGSYNEQFF.